A selection of T cell receptor beta chains follows, all from one sample in a study of cytomegalovirus exposure and HLA in healthy donors. The protocol was immunoSEQ multiplex PCR, while the TCRdb copy is restricted to in-frame clones and leaves out a portion. The table has about 170,000 clones, under 80% seen once; the top ten hold around 3.1%. Sequencing used PBMCs. The receptors were sampled from a female donor in good health and CMV-seronegative. Each CDR3 is given with its conserved first and last residue. The D gene is left open where the match is weak. Rows give clone size only sometimes, using once, few, many, or a class for an expanded clone.

D: NA
J: TRBJ1-5
V: TRBV7-8
size: NA
DNA: TGTGCCAGCAGCTTATTTAGGCGAGCGGCAAATCAGCCCCAGCATTTT
CDR3: CASSLFRRAANQPQHF

D: TRBD1
J: TRBJ1-2
V: TRBV28
size: NA
DNA: TGTGCCAGCAACCGGGACAGCGTAGACGGCTACACCTTC
CDR3: CASNRDSVDGYTF

D: NA
J: TRBJ2-1
V: TRBV6-5
size: few
DNA: TGTGCCAGCAGACAATACAATGAGCAGTTCTTC
CDR3: CASRQYNEQFF

D: TRBD2
J: TRBJ2-2
V: TRBV19
size: NA
DNA: TGTGCCAGTCGGGGGGCCGGGGAGCTGTTTTTT
CDR3: CASRGAGELFF

D: TRBD1
J: TRBJ2-5
V: TRBV6-5
size: NA
DNA: TGTGCCAGCAGCCTCGGGACAGGGGGGCAAGAGACCCAGTACTTC
CDR3: CASSLGTGGQETQYF

D: NA
J: TRBJ1-4
V: TRBV7-9
size: NA
DNA: TGTGCCAGCAGCCCACCTCAGGGAGGGGCTAATGAAAAACTGTTTTTT
CDR3: CASSPPQGGANEKLFF

D: TRBD1
J: TRBJ1-1
V: TRBV7-9
size: few
DNA: TGTGCCAGCAGCTTAAAGACAGGGGGGGGGACTGAAGCTTTCTTT
CDR3: CASSLKTGGGTEAFF

D: NA
J: TRBJ2-3
V: TRBV7-2
size: NA
DNA: TGTGCCAGCAGCTTAGGGCTGCACACAGATACGCAGTATTTT
CDR3: CASSLGLHTDTQYF

D: NA
J: TRBJ2-7
V: TRBV6-4
size: NA
DNA: TGTGCCAGCAGGGACCCGGGACTGGCTTCCTACGAGCAGTACTTC
CDR3: CASRDPGLASYEQYF

D: TRBD2
J: TRBJ2-1
V: TRBV19
size: NA
DNA: TGTGCCAGTAGTGCTACTAGCGGGTCCTACAATGAGCAGTTCTTC
CDR3: CASSATSGSYNEQFF

D: TRBD2
J: TRBJ2-5
V: TRBV5-1
size: few
DNA: TGCGCCAGCAGCTTGGAGGCGGGAGATGAGACCCAGTACTTC
CDR3: CASSLEAGDETQYF

D: TRBD1
J: TRBJ2-2
V: TRBV6-4
size: NA
DNA: TGTGCCAGCAGCGGACAGGGGGTTGAAACCGGGGAGCTGTTTTTT
CDR3: CASSGQGVETGELFF

D: TRBD1
J: TRBJ1-2
V: TRBV5-1
size: NA
DNA: TGCGCCAGCAGCCCAGGGACAGTTAACTATGGCTACACCTTC
CDR3: CASSPGTVNYGYTF

D: NA
J: TRBJ1-2
V: TRBV21-1
size: NA
DNA: TGTGCCAGCAGCAGAACGGGTGACCCCTATGGCTACACCTTC
CDR3: CASSRTGDPYGYTF

D: NA
J: TRBJ2-7
V: TRBV6-5
size: NA
DNA: TGTGCCAGCAGCCCGTGGACAGCCTCCTACGAGCAGTACTTC
CDR3: CASSPWTASYEQYF

D: NA
J: TRBJ2-7
V: TRBV7-2
size: NA
DNA: TGTGCCAGCAGCCTCCGCAGTTCCTTCTCCTACGAGCAGTACTTC
CDR3: CASSLRSSFSYEQYF

D: TRBD2
J: TRBJ2-7
V: TRBV28
size: NA
DNA: TGTGCCAGCAGGCCAGCGGGACCCGCCTACGAGCAGTACTTC
CDR3: CASRPAGPAYEQYF

D: TRBD2
J: TRBJ2-2
V: TRBV10-1
size: few
DNA: TGCGCCAGCAGTGGTCAGACTAGCGGGAGGACCGGGGAGCTGTTTTTT
CDR3: CASSGQTSGRTGELFF

D: TRBD1
J: TRBJ1-6
V: TRBV28
size: NA
DNA: TGTGCCAGCCAAGAGCCCGGGACAGGGGTTGGTTCACCCCTCCACTTT
CDR3: CASQEPGTGVGSPLHF

D: NA
J: TRBJ1-2
V: TRBV27
size: NA
DNA: TGTGCCAGCAGCCCTAAGGGTAGGGGAGGCTTCCTTGGCGGCTACACCTTC
CDR3: CASSPKGRGGFLGGYTF

D: TRBD1
J: TRBJ2-3
V: TRBV7-2
size: NA
DNA: TGTGCCAGCAGCTTGATGGGACAGGGTGGATCAGATACGCAGTATTTT
CDR3: CASSLMGQGGSDTQYF

D: NA
J: TRBJ1-1
V: TRBV19
size: few
DNA: TGTGCCAGTAGTGCAAACAGGAACACTGAAGCTTTCTTT
CDR3: CASSANRNTEAFF

D: NA
J: TRBJ2-7
V: TRBV10-3
size: once
DNA: TGTGCCATCAGGGGGGAGCGACTAGATACCCACGAGCAGTACTTC
CDR3: CAIRGERLDTHEQYF

D: TRBD1
J: TRBJ1-1
V: TRBV15
size: NA
DNA: TGTGCCACCAGCAGACCGGGACAGCGCATGAACACTGAAGCTTTCTTT
CDR3: CATSRPGQRMNTEAFF

D: NA
J: TRBJ1-5
V: TRBV15
size: NA
DNA: TGTGCCACCAGCTCTACAGGGTACAATCAGCCCCAGCATTTT
CDR3: CATSSTGYNQPQHF

D: TRBD1
J: TRBJ1-5
V: TRBV30
size: few
DNA: TGTGCCTGGAGTAGGGACAGGGGGCTGATTAGCAATCAGCCCCAGCATTTT
CDR3: CAWSRDRGLISNQPQHF

D: TRBD1
J: TRBJ2-4
V: TRBV27
size: NA
DNA: TGTGCCAGCCATGGGACAGATCTAGCCAAAAACATTCAGTACTTC
CDR3: CASHGTDLAKNIQYF

D: TRBD1
J: TRBJ1-3
V: TRBV5-1
size: NA
DNA: TGCGCCAGCAGCCGAGGGACAGGGGAAGGAAACACCATATATTTT
CDR3: CASSRGTGEGNTIYF

D: TRBD1
J: TRBJ1-4
V: TRBV11-2
size: NA
DNA: TGTGCCAGCAGCTCATTGACAGGGGCAGGGGAAAAACTGTTTTTT
CDR3: CASSSLTGAGEKLFF

D: TRBD2
J: TRBJ2-1
V: TRBV7-3
size: NA
DNA: TGTGCCAGCAGTACGGGACTAGCGATCGATGAGCAGTTCTTC
CDR3: CASSTGLAIDEQFF

D: TRBD2
J: TRBJ2-4
V: TRBV28
size: NA
DNA: TGTGCCAGCAGTCCCCAAGTCATCGGGAGGGGAGCCAAAAACATTCAGTACTTC
CDR3: CASSPQVIGRGAKNIQYF

D: TRBD1
J: TRBJ2-7
V: TRBV7-2
size: NA
DNA: TGTGCCAGCAGTCAAGGGGGACAGATTTCCTACGAGCAGTACTTC
CDR3: CASSQGGQISYEQYF

D: NA
J: TRBJ1-5
V: TRBV15
size: NA
DNA: TGTGCCACCAGCAGAGATAGTACAGGTACCAAGCAGCCCCAGCATTTT
CDR3: CATSRDSTGTKQPQHF

D: NA
J: TRBJ1-1
V: TRBV5-3
size: few
DNA: TGTGCCAGAAGCTTGCTAGCTTTCTTT
CDR3: CARSLLAFF

D: NA
J: TRBJ2-5
V: TRBV28
size: NA
DNA: TGTGCCAGCAGCACCACGGACAACTTAAGGGAAGAGACCCAGTACTTC
CDR3: CASSTTDNLREETQYF

D: TRBD2
J: TRBJ2-7
V: TRBV7-8
size: NA
DNA: TGTGCCAGCAGCCCCCAGACTAGCGGGAGGTGGGAGCAGTACTTC
CDR3: CASSPQTSGRWEQYF

D: TRBD1
J: TRBJ1-4
V: TRBV13
size: NA
DNA: TGTGCCAGCAGCTCAGGACAGGGCTATAATGAAAAACTGTTTTTT
CDR3: CASSSGQGYNEKLFF

D: TRBD1
J: TRBJ2-2
V: TRBV28
size: NA
DNA: TGTGCCAGCAGTTCAGGGGGAACCGGGGAGCTGTTTTTT
CDR3: CASSSGGTGELFF

D: NA
J: TRBJ1-4
V: TRBV30
size: NA
DNA: TGTGCCTGGAGCCCCAGTGCTGAAAAACTGTTTTTT
CDR3: CAWSPSAEKLFF

D: NA
J: TRBJ1-5
V: TRBV18
size: NA
DNA: TGTGCCAGCTCACCACTGGGGGGGGATAGCAATCAGCCCCAGCATTTT
CDR3: CASSPLGGDSNQPQHF

D: TRBD1
J: TRBJ1-1
V: TRBV6-5
size: NA
DNA: TGTGCCAGCACCTCCTCGGACAGGCAAGCTTTCTTT
CDR3: CASTSSDRQAFF

D: TRBD1
J: TRBJ2-7
V: TRBV28
size: NA
DNA: TGTGCCAGCAGTTTCCCGACAGGGCTGCCTCGGTACTTC
CDR3: CASSFPTGLPRYF

D: TRBD1
J: TRBJ1-6
V: TRBV5-1
size: NA
DNA: TGCGCCAGCAGCACCCACAGGGGTCCTGATAATTCACCCCTCCACTTT
CDR3: CASSTHRGPDNSPLHF

D: NA
J: TRBJ2-3
V: TRBV13
size: NA
DNA: TGTGCCAGCAGCTTACCTAGGACTACAGATACGCAGTATTTT
CDR3: CASSLPRTTDTQYF

D: NA
J: TRBJ2-2
V: TRBV27
size: NA
DNA: TGTGCCAGCAGTCTCAGAAGAACCGGGGAGCTGTTTTTT
CDR3: CASSLRRTGELFF

D: NA
J: TRBJ2-2
V: TRBV10-3
size: NA
DNA: TGTGCCATCAGTGACCGGGACACCGGTTTCGGGGAGCTGTTTTTT
CDR3: CAISDRDTGFGELFF

D: NA
J: TRBJ1-6
V: TRBV7-8
size: NA
DNA: TGTGCCAGCAGCTTCAGTTCGCGGCGGGACGCATGGGATTCACCCCTCCACTTT
CDR3: CASSFSSRRDAWDSPLHF

D: TRBD1
J: TRBJ1-1
V: TRBV5-1
size: NA
DNA: TGCGCCAGCAGCTCCCGGGACAGCGACACTGAAGCTTTCTTT
CDR3: CASSSRDSDTEAFF

D: NA
J: TRBJ2-7
V: TRBV27
size: once
DNA: TGTGCCAGCAGTTTATCGGGCGGGGCCTCCTACGAGCAGTACTTC
CDR3: CASSLSGGASYEQYF

D: NA
J: TRBJ1-4
V: TRBV23-1
size: NA
DNA: TGCGCCAGCAGTCAATCGCTTCTTCCGGAGATTAATGAAAAACTGTTTTTT
CDR3: CASSQSLLPEINEKLFF

D: NA
J: TRBJ2-7
V: TRBV27
size: NA
DNA: TGTGCCAGCAGTACCGGGTCCCCGAGTTACGAGCAGTACTTC
CDR3: CASSTGSPSYEQYF

D: TRBD1
J: TRBJ1-2
V: TRBV7-9
size: NA
DNA: TGTGCCAGCAGCATCGGGACAGGGAGGGGGTATGGCTACACCTTC
CDR3: CASSIGTGRGYGYTF